The text below deals with one TCR beta chain. Its target is not known. The sample originates from a study of T cell responses to AZD1222 COVID-19 vaccine. Background on the study: Second-dose groups at about 4 or about 12 weeks were pooled.

Whole-study findings and limits: Repertoires were obtained solely post-peak T cell response. Vaccine-associated CD4 TCRs spanned spike, dominant at 160-218 and 743-854. The donors showed a predominance of white British ancestry and of females, with possible underestimation of clonal diversity.

Measured with immunoSEQ multiplex PCR; TCRdb has only the in-frame clones, and not every one. This sample has some 120,000 clones; about nine tenths occur once, and the top ten carry 1.3% to 1.5%. The CDR3 is 13 residues long. V shed 4 bases and J shed 1 base, with 10 bases lying between them. Germline CDR1 reads GTSNPN; CDR2 reads SVGIG (reference sequence). The clonotype was recovered from an adult in good health. The specimen was peripheral blood, collected on day 0 of AZD1222 vaccination. The genes are TRBV30 and TRBJ1-1; possible D gene TRBD1, 6 bases. CDR3 protein: CAWIQGSNTEAFF. The CDR3 bases are TGTGCCTGGATCCAGGGGTCGAACACTGAAGCTTTCTTT.